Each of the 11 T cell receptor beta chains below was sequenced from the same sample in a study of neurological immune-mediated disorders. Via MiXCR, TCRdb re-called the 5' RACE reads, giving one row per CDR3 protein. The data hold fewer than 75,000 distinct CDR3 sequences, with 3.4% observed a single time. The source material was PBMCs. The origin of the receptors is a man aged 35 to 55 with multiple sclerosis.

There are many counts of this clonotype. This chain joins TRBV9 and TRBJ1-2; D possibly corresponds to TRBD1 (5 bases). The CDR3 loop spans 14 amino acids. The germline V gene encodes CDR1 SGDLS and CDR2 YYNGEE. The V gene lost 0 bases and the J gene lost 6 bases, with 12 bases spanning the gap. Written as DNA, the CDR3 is TGTGCCAGCAGCGTAGCCCCCCAGGGTAATGGCTACACCTTC. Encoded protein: CASSVAPQGNGYTF.

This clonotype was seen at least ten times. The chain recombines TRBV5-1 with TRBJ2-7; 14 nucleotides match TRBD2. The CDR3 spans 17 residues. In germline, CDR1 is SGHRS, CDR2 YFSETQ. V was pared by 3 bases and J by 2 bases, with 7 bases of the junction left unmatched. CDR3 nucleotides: TGCGCCAGCAGCTCCGGGACTAGCGGGAGTTTACCCTACGAGCAGTACTTC. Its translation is CASSSGTSGSLPYEQYF. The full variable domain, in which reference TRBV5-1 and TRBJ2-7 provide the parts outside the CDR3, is KAGVTQTPRYLIKTRGQQVTLSCSPISGHRSVSWYQQTPGQGLQFLFEYFSETQRNKGNFPGRFSGRQFSNSRSEMNVSTLELGDSALYLCASSSGTSGSLPYEQYFGPGTRLTVT.

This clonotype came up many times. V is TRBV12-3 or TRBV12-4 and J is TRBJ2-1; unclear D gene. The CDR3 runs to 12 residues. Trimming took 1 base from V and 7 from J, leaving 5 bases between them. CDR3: CASSLGVNEQFF. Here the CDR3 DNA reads TGTGCCAGCAGTTTAGGAGTTAATGAGCAGTTCTTC.

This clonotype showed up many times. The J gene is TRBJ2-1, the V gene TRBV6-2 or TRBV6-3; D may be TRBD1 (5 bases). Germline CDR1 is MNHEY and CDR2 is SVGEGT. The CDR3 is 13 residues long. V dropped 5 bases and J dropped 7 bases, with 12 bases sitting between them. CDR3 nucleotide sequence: TGTGCCAGCAGTCCCAGGGCGAAGAATGAGCAGTTCTTC. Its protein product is CASSPRAKNEQFF.

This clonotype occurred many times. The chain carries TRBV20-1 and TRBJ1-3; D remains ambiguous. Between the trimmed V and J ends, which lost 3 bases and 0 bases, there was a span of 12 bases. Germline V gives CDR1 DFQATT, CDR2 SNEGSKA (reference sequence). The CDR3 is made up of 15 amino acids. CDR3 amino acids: CSARTTSYSGNTIYF. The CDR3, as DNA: TGCAGTGCTAGGACGACGTCTTACTCTGGAAACACCATATATTTT.

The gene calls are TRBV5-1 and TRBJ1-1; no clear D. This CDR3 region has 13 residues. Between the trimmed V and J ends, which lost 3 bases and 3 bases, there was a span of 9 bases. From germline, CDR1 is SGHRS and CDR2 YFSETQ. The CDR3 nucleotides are TGCGCCAGCAGCTACGACATTTACACTGAAGCTTTCTTT. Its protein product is CASSYDIYTEAFF. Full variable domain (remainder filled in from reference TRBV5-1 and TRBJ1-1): KAGVTQTPRYLIKTRGQQVTLSCSPISGHRSVSWYQQTPGQGLQFLFEYFSETQRNKGNFPGRFSGRQFSNSRSEMNVSTLELGDSALYLCASSYDIYTEAFFGQGTRLTVV.

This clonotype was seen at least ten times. The CDR3 DNA reads as TGTGCCATCAGTTGGCGGGGGGCAAGCACAGATACGCAGTATTTT. Its translation is CAISWRGASTDTQYF. The rearrangement joins TRBV10-3 to TRBJ2-3, with 8 bases identical to TRBD2. In germline, CDR1 is ENHRY, CDR2 SYGVKD. The CDR3 runs to 15 residues. The V gene end was trimmed by 5 bases and the J gene end by 0 bases; junction bases not matched to a gene: 4.

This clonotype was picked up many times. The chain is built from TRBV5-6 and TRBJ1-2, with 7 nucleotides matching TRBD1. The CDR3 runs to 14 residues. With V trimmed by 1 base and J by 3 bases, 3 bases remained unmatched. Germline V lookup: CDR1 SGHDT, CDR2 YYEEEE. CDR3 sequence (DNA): TGTGCCAGCAGCTTGAGACAGGGTGACTATGGCTACACCTTC. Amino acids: CASSLRQGDYGYTF.

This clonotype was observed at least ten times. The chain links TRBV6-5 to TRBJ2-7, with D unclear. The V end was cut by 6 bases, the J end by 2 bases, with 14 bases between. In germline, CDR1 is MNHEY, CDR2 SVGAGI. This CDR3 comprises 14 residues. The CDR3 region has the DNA TGTGCCAGCAGCCTTACAATAGGTCCCTACGAGCAGTACTTC. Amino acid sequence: CASSLTIGPYEQYF.

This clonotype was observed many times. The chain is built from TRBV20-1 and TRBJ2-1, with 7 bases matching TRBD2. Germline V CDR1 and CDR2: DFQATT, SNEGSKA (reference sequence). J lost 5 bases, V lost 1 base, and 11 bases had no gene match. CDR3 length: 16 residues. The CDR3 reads CSARVMLGTINNEQFF. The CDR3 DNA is TGCAGTGCTAGAGTGATGCTCGGGACTATAAACAATGAGCAGTTCTTC.

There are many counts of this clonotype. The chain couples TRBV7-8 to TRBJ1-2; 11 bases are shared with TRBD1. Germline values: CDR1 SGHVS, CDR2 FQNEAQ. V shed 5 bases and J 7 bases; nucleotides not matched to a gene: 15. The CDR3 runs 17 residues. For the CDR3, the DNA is TGTGCCAGCAGCCCTTTCTCCGGGACAGGGGGAGAGGGTGGCTACACCTTC. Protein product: CASSPFSGTGGEGGYTF.